These 11 T cell receptor beta chains were sequenced from one sample in a study of identifying expanded T cells in peripheral blood. Here immunoSEQ multiplex PCR was the method, and the copy in TCRdb shows in-frame clones only, minus some. The table shows tens of thousands of clones, with roughly 84% occurring only once. Sequencing was done on a sample of blood. All receptors derive from a person aged 18 to 70 in good health.

This chain joins TRBV15 and TRBJ1-1, with a possible D match to TRBD1 (5 bases). The CDR3 is made up of 12 amino acids. In germline, CDR1 is LNHNV, CDR2 YYDKDF (reference sequence). V lost 3 bases and J lost 5, with 7 bases in between. The CDR3 DNA reads as TGTGCCACCAGCAGGGGGGAAACTGAAGCTTTCTTT. Residues: CATSRGETEAFF.

The chain has TRBV2 and TRBJ2-2; TRBD1 aligns across 8 bases. J was trimmed by 3 bases and V by 4 bases; bases with no gene match: 4. Germline lookup yields CDR1 SNHLY and CDR2 FYNNEI. The length of the CDR3 is 15 residues. CDR3 amino acids: CASSAGTGDTGELFF. CDR3 sequence (DNA): TGTGCCAGCAGTGCCGGGACAGGCGACACCGGGGAGCTGTTTTTT.

CDR3 nucleotides: TGCGCCAGCAGCCAAGAATTGTCCCGGGATGGGACAGATACGCAGTATTTT. Translating gives CASSQELSRDGTDTQYF. The chain is built from TRBV4-3 and TRBJ2-3; the D gene is possibly TRBD2 (5 bases). CDR3 length: 17 residues. V gave up 0 bases and J gave up 3 bases, with 16 bases separating them. The germline V gene has CDR1 LGHNA and CDR2 YSLEER.

The chain uses TRBV19 and TRBJ1-1; a possible D gene is TRBD1 (6 bases). This CDR3 has 14 amino acids. Trimming left V 7 bases short and J 2 bases short, with 14 bases between. Germline CDR1 LNHDA, CDR2 SQIVND (reference sequence). The CDR3 DNA is TGTGCCAGTACCGACGGGGGACATAACACTGAAGCTTTCTTT. Translated, it gives CASTDGGHNTEAFF.

Turning to this clone: Mismatch with germline at one junction end may stem from a read error. J is TRBJ2-3 and V is TRBV7-7; 8 positions match TRBD2. This CDR3 has 16 residues. CDR1 and CDR2 from the germline V gene are SSHAT and FNYEAQ (reference sequence). The CDR3 loop is CASSLGAGGSTDTQYF. The DNA of the CDR3 is TGTGCTAGCAGCTTAGGTGCGGGAGGCAGCACAGATACGCAGTATTTT.

In its sample, this clone was seen once. The chain links TRBV15 to TRBJ2-7; TRBD2 agrees at 8 bases. Germline loops: CDR1 LNHNV, CDR2 YYDKDF (reference sequence). V shed 4 bases, J shed 3 bases, and the junction held 2 bases outside the gene matches. The CDR3 runs to 13 residues. CDR3 loop: CATSTSGGYEQYF. The CDR3 DNA follows: TGTGCCACCAGCACGAGCGGGGGCTACGAGCAGTACTTC.

This sequence joins TRBV19 and TRBJ2-3; TRBD2 aligns across 8 bases. CDR1 is LNHDA and CDR2 is SQIVND in the germline V gene (reference sequence). The CDR3 spans 15 residues. The V gene end was trimmed by 3 bases and the J gene end by 1 base; junction bases not matched to a gene: 3. The CDR3 sequence is CASSIKAGGTDTQYF. Written as DNA, the CDR3 is TGTGCCAGTAGTATCAAAGCGGGAGGCACAGATACGCAGTATTTT.

V gene TRBV7-6 combines with J gene TRBJ2-7; 11 positions agree with TRBD1. J gave up 0 bases and V 5 bases, and 9 bases lay outside the gene matches. CDR3 length equals 17 residues. Germline lookup yields CDR1 SGHVS and CDR2 FNYEAQ. CDR3 loop: CASSPSPGQGGSYEQYF. The DNA for the CDR3 is TGTGCCAGCAGCCCAAGCCCGGGACAGGGGGGCTCCTACGAGCAGTACTTC.

As concerns this clone: A read error may produce the germline difference seen at one junction end. The gene calls are TRBV6-5 and TRBJ2-7, with 7 bases fitting TRBD1. The CDR3 consists of 15 residues. Per the germline V gene, CDR1 is MNHEY and CDR2 is SVGAGI. The CDR3: CASSQRLGTASGEHF. The CDR3 nucleotides read TGTGCCAGCAGTCAACGACTTGGGACAGCTTCTGGGGAGCACTTC.

V and J are TRBV5-6 and TRBJ2-1; 8 positions match TRBD2. The CDR3 has 14 amino acids. The germline gives CDR1 SGHDT, CDR2 YYEEEE. Germline trimming cut 1 base from V and 7 bases from J; bases unmatched to any gene: 4. The chain's CDR3 is CASSLLREGNEQFF. CDR3 sequence (DNA): TGTGCCAGCAGCTTGTTACGGGAGGGAAATGAGCAGTTCTTC.

The genes are TRBV2 and TRBJ2-2, with D possibly being TRBD2 (6 bases). The length of the CDR3 is 14 residues. V gave up 8 bases and J gave up 1 base, with 11 bases separating them. Germline V gene sequence: CDR1 SNHLY, CDR2 FYNNEI. As DNA, the CDR3 is TGTGCCAGCGTGGGGGGAGTGAACACCGGGGAGCTGTTTTTT. Residues: CASVGGVNTGELFF.